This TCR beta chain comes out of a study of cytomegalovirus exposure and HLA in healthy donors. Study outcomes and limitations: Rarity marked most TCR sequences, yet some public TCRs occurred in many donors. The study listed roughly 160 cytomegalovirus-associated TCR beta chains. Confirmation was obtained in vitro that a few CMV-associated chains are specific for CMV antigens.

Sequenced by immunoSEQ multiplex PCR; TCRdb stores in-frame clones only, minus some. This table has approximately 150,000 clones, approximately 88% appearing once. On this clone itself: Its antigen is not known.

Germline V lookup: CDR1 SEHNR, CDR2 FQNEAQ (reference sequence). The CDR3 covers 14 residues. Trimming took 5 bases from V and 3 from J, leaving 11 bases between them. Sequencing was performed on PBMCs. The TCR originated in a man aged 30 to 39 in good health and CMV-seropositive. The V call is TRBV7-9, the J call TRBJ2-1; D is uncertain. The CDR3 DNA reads TGTGCCAGCAGCCCCCTAGATGGCTACAATGAGCAGTTCTTC. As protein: CASSPLDGYNEQFF.